Below are 30 T cell receptor beta chains sequenced from a single sample in a study of regulatory T cells in long-lasting Graves disease listed by TCRdb under 2021. The time point label corresponds to: persistent/refractory GD, antithyroid drugs over 5 years with positive TRAb. For both TCR sequencing and RNA sequencing, RNA was extracted from PBMCs using TRIzol. The library was generated by multiplex PCR. Sequenced using an Illumina HiSeq 4000. CDR3 regions were amplified by Arm-PCR with iRepertoire HTBI primers to construct TCR beta libraries. Using fastp at Q25 and MiXCR, TCRdb reprocessed the public reads and kept productive beta chains. Merged by CDR3 protein, the rows form single entries marked with the most common genes and DNA. Here the sample has about 290,000 distinct CDR3 sequences; 20% to 25% occur a single time. About 61% of the sample is taken by the ten largest. The specimen comprised peripheral blood mononuclear cells (PBMCs), sampled when the disease was refractory, from a patient treated with antithyroid drugs. The source is a female donor with Graves disease.

This sequence joins TRBV19 and TRBJ2-7; possibly TRBD1 for D (6 bases). This CDR3 contains 15 residues. The germline CDR1 and CDR2 sequences are LNHDA and SQIVND (reference sequence). The V end was cut by 9 bases, the J end by 2 bases, with 20 bases between. The CDR3 is CASAPAAGAAYEQYF. CDR3 DNA: TGTGCCAGCGCCCCAGCGGCAGGGGCAGCCTACGAGCAGTACTTC.

The sample holds many counts of this clonotype. CDR3 DNA: TGTGCCAGCAGCTTCAATCCGGGCGGGGAGCTGTTTTTT. It codes for CASSFNPGGELFF. The chain links TRBV11-3 to TRBJ2-2; D gene ambiguous. Trimming took off 3 bases at V and 7 bases at J, with 9 bases between the two ends. Germline CDR1 reads SGHNT; CDR2 reads YENEEA. This CDR3 spans 13 amino acids.

This clonotype was seen more than once but under ten times. Without the conserved terminal phenylalanine or tryptophan, this CDR3 likely stems from a read error. The rearrangement links TRBV12-3 or TRBV12-4 to TRBJ1-1; D is possibly TRBD1 (5 bases). The CDR3 contains 13 residues. Deletions cut 10 bases from V and 1 base from J, with 13 bases between. CDR3 in amino acids: CAIREDGNTEAFL. The DNA of the CDR3 is TGTGCCATCAGGGAGGACGGGAACACTGAAGCTTTCCTT.

This clonotype was counted at least ten times. The gene calls are TRBV28 and TRBJ1-2; maybe TRBD1 (5 bases). CDR1 is MDHEN, CDR2 SYDVKM, per germline. V was cut by 3 bases and J by 0 bases, with 17 bases left in between. The length of the CDR3 is 17 residues. CDR3 sequence reads: CASSFAGVVYANYGYTF. The CDR3 DNA reads TGTGCCAGCAGTTTTGCGGGGGTAGTATATGCTAACTATGGCTACACCTTC.

V gene TRBV20-1 combines with J gene TRBJ1-1; 10 positions agree with TRBD1. Germline V lookup: CDR1 DFQATT, CDR2 SNEGSKA (reference sequence). This CDR3 spans 16 amino acids. V was pared by 0 bases and J by 1 base, with 5 bases of the junction left unmatched. The CDR3, as DNA: TGCAGTGCTAGAGATCGACAGGGGGCCACGAACACTGAAGCTTTCTTT. This codes for CSARDRQGATNTEAFF.

The chain recombines TRBV19 with TRBJ1-4, with D uncertain. CDR1 LNHDA and CDR2 SQIVND come from the germline V gene (reference sequence). This CDR3 has 15 amino acids. The V end lost 4 bases, the J end lost 5 bases, and 14 bases lay between the germline ends. The CDR3 loop is CASSTETAANEKLFF. The DNA for the CDR3 is TGTGCCAGTAGTACAGAAACAGCAGCCAATGAAAAACTGTTTTTT.

This clonotype was counted ten times or more. V gene TRBV28 combines with J gene TRBJ1-1; D is ambiguous. V was pared by 6 bases and J by 0 bases, with 8 bases between. This CDR3 region has 13 residues. Germline CDR1 is MDHEN and CDR2 is SYDVKM. This CDR3 reads CASSLNMNTEAFF. As DNA, the CDR3 is TGTGCCAGCAGCCTCAACATGAACACTGAAGCTTTCTTT.

This clonotype was seen many times. This chain uses TRBV4-3 with TRBJ1-2; D is perhaps TRBD1 (6 bases). CDR1 is LGHNA and CDR2 is YSLEER in the germline V gene. V was pared by 0 bases and J by 4 bases, with 12 bases between. The CDR3 is 15 amino acids. The CDR3 DNA reads TGCGCCAGCAGCCAAGATAGGGGGGATGGCTATGGCTACACCTTC. Translated, it gives CASSQDRGDGYGYTF.

Only a few counts were recorded for this clonotype. This rearrangement joins TRBV13 to TRBJ1-1; 7 bases agree with TRBD1. The trim removed 4 bases at V and 6 bases at J, leaving 17 bases unmatched. This CDR3 has 17 amino acids. CDR1 and CDR2 from the germline V gene are PRHDT and FYEKMQ (reference sequence). CDR3 nucleotide sequence: TGTGCCAGCAGCTGGGTAGGGTCTAGGGGGCTTAAAGCTGAAGCTTTCTTT. Protein: CASSWVGSRGLKAEAFF.

This clonotype was detected many times. This sequence joins TRBV12-3 or TRBV12-4 and TRBJ1-1; TRBD1 is a possible D gene (6 bases). Deletions cut 3 bases from V and 6 bases from J, with 20 bases between. The CDR3 runs to 16 residues. This CDR3 is CASSFGGRQVESEAFF. The CDR3, as DNA: TGTGCCAGCAGTTTTGGAGGGAGACAGGTAGAATCTGAAGCTTTCTTT.

There are a few counts of this clonotype. The junction shows a germline mismatch at one end, possibly a read error. The chain has TRBV4-1 and TRBJ2-7, with 13 bases that match TRBD2. From germline, CDR1 is MGHRA and CDR2 YSYEKL. This CDR3 has 15 residues. This CDR3 is CASSQGGTSGRATDF. The CDR3 DNA reads as TGCGCCAGCAGCCAAGGAGGTACTAGCGGGAGGGCTACGGACTTC.

This clonotype was seen at least ten times. The CDR3 loop reads CASSPDSGRGHEQFF. CDR3 DNA: TGCGCCAGCAGCCCCGATAGCGGGAGAGGGCATGAGCAGTTCTTC. The chain recombines TRBV4-3 with TRBJ2-1; 9 bases are a match to TRBD2. Germline V gene sequence: CDR1 LGHNA, CDR2 YSLEER. The CDR3 covers 15 residues. V shed 4 bases and J 8 bases; nucleotides not matched to a gene: 9.

This clonotype was seen a handful of times. The chain uses TRBV18 and TRBJ2-5; D is unclear. In germline, CDR1 is KGHSH, CDR2 LQKENI. This CDR3 contains 16 residues. The V gene lost 1 base and the J gene lost 1 base, with 13 bases spanning the gap. This CDR3 is CASSPQVRGSQETQYF. The CDR3 DNA reads as TGTGCCAGCTCACCACAGGTCCGAGGATCCCAAGAGACCCAGTACTTC.

The chain combines TRBV4-3 with TRBJ2-7, with 10 bases lining up with TRBD2. The CDR3 contains 16 residues. J gave up 2 bases and V 0 bases, and 4 bases lay outside the gene matches. Germline V CDR1 and CDR2: LGHNA, YSLEER. In DNA, the CDR3 is TGCGCCAGCAGCCAAGACAGGGGGACTAGCGCCTACGAGCAGTACTTC. Translated, it gives CASSQDRGTSAYEQYF.

As for this clonotype: Relative to the germline gene, one junction end is altered; a read error may explain this. The V call is TRBV7-8, the J call TRBJ1-1, with D possibly TRBD1 on 5 matching bases. CDR3 length: 13 amino acids. Germline V gene lookup returns CDR1 SGHVS and CDR2 FQNEAQ. CDR3 residues: CASSQVRGTEAFF. In nucleotides, the CDR3 is TGCGCCAGCAGCCAAGTCCGGGGGACTGAAGCTTTCTTT. The full variable domain, in which reference TRBV7-8 and TRBJ1-1 provide the parts outside the CDR3, is GAGVSQSPRYKVAKRGQDVALRCDPISGHVSLFWYQQALGQGPEFLTYFQNEAQLDKSGLPSDRFFAERPEGSVSTLKIQRTQQEDSAVYLCASSQVRGTEAFFGQGTRLTVV.

The chain couples TRBV11-2 to TRBJ2-7; 7 nucleotides align to TRBD2. After removal of 2 bases from V and 7 bases from J, the junction contained 8 bases not matched to a gene. CDR3 length: 14 residues. Germline V gene sequence: CDR1 SGHAT, CDR2 FQNNGV. CDR3 in DNA: TGTGCCAGCAGCTTAATCGCGGGAGTGGGGGAGCAGTACTTC. This gives the protein CASSLIAGVGEQYF. The variable domain in full, completed from reference TRBV11-2 and TRBJ2-7, reads EAGVAQSPRYKIIEKRQSVAFWCNPISGHATLYWYQQILGQGPKLLIQFQNNGVVDDSQLPKDRFSAERLKGVDSTLKIQPAKLEDSAVYLCASSLIAGVGEQYFGPGTRLTVT.

The chain couples TRBV19 to TRBJ1-1, with D maybe TRBD1 (6 bases). V lost 1 base, J lost 2 bases, and 11 bases lay in between. Per the germline V gene, CDR1 is LNHDA and CDR2 is SQIVND (reference sequence). CDR3 size: 15 residues. The CDR3 nucleotides are TGTGCCAGTAGTATAGGGACGGGGGCCAACACTGAAGCTTTCTTT. Its translation is CASSIGTGANTEAFF.

This clonotype appeared a few times. The J gene is TRBJ2-7, the V gene TRBV19; either TRBD1 or TRBD2 may supply D (5 bases each). Germline CDR1 reads LNHDA; CDR2 reads SQIVND (reference sequence). The CDR3 contains 15 residues. With 7 bases removed from V and 0 bases from J, the gap between germline ends came to 16 bases. The CDR3 region has the DNA TGTGCCAGTACCGAGGGACGGGGAAACTCCTACGAGCAGTACTTC. As protein: CASTEGRGNSYEQYF.

This chain uses TRBV2 with TRBJ2-3; no clear D gene. V was trimmed by 3 bases and J by 4 bases, leaving 11 bases between them. The CDR3 is 14 amino acids. CDR1 and CDR2 from the germline V gene are SNHLY and FYNNEI. CDR3: CASSDIGIADTQYF. CDR3 coding DNA: TGTGCCAGCAGTGATATTGGGATAGCAGATACGCAGTATTTT.

This clonotype was seen a few times. DNA of the CDR3: TGTGCCAGCAGCTACCGGACTAGCGGGGCGAACACCGGGGAGCTGTTTTTT. Amino acids: CASSYRTSGANTGELFF. The J gene is TRBJ2-2, the V gene TRBV7-9; 12 bases line up with TRBD2. CDR3 length equals 17 residues. V trimming: 4 bases; J trimming: 0 bases; junction bases outside the gene matches: 3. Germline V gene sequence: CDR1 SEHNR, CDR2 FQNEAQ (reference sequence).

The chain uses TRBV10-3 and TRBJ1-4, with a tentative D call TRBD1 (5 bases). The CDR3 is 15 amino acids. The germline V gene encodes CDR1 ENHRY and CDR2 SYGVKD. V was clipped by 0 bases and J by 7 bases, with 12 bases between them. Here the CDR3 DNA reads TGTGCCATCAGTGAGTCGAGGGGCGTCGGTGAAAAACTGTTTTTT. This codes for CAISESRGVGEKLFF.

As concerns this clonotype: A read error may produce the germline difference seen at one junction end. This chain joins TRBV12-3 or TRBV12-4 and TRBJ1-2; D is perhaps TRBD1 (5 bases). The CDR3 spans 9 residues. The CDR3 spells CATEERGEF. DNA of the CDR3: TGTGCCACCGAAGAGCGGGGGGAATTC.

Ten or more counts support this clonotype. The rearrangement joins TRBV7-2 to TRBJ1-5; 10 nucleotides agree with TRBD1. This CDR3 is 15 amino acids long. Germline V CDR1 and CDR2: SGHTA, FQGNSA. V shed 2 bases, J shed 7 bases, and the junction held 5 bases outside the gene matches. The CDR3 region is CASSLSTGGGQPQHF. The CDR3 DNA reads TGTGCCAGCAGCTTATCGACAGGGGGCGGGCAGCCCCAGCATTTT. Supplemented by reference TRBV7-2 and TRBJ1-5, the full variable domain reads GAGVSQSPSNKVTEKGKDVELRCDPISGHTALYWYRQSLGQGLEFLIYFQGNSAPDKSGLPSDRFSAERTGGSVSTLTIQRTQQEDSAVYLCASSLSTGGGQPQHFGDGTRLSIL.

This clonotype showed up just a few times. The chain combines TRBV7-3 with TRBJ1-5; TRBD1 matches 7 bases. V trimming: 2 bases; J trimming: 0 bases; junction bases outside the gene matches: 10. This CDR3 has 18 amino acids. Germline loops: CDR1 SGHTA, CDR2 FQGTGA. In nucleotides, the CDR3 is TGTGCCAGCAGCTTATGGGTTGGACAGGACCCTAGCAATCAGCCCCAGCATTTT. Translation gives CASSLWVGQDPSNQPQHF.

This clonotype was detected many times. V and J are TRBV28 and TRBJ2-7; D assignment may be TRBD1 or TRBD2 (6 bases each). V was cut by 3 bases and J by 4 bases, with 19 bases left in between. The CDR3 is 16 residues long. The germline V gene has CDR1 MDHEN and CDR2 SYDVKM. The CDR3 sequence is CASSLRGHLELYEQYF. The CDR3 DNA reads TGTGCCAGCAGTTTGCGGGGACACCTGGAACTTTACGAGCAGTACTTC.

Notes on this clonotype: A read error may explain this, as a much larger clone is one base away. The rearrangement links TRBV27 to TRBJ1-5; 7 positions match TRBD1. The CDR3 consists of 15 residues. Germline CDR1 MNHEY, CDR2 SMNVEV (reference sequence). The CDR3 DNA reads TGTCCCAGCAGCCCCATGGGACAGTCCAATCAGCCCCAGCATTTT. Translating gives CPSSPMGQSNQPQHF.

This clonotype was counted many times. This chain connects TRBV29-1 to TRBJ2-1; 10 nucleotides line up with TRBD2. Trimming at V came to 7 bases and at J to 8 bases, leaving 17 bases not matched to a gene. The CDR3 spans 16 residues. Germline assignment: CDR1 SQVTM and CDR2 ANQGSEA. The chain's CDR3 is CSAVLSRTSGLHEQFF. CDR3 DNA: TGCAGCGCGGTCCTTAGCCGGACTAGCGGCTTACATGAGCAGTTCTTC.

A note on this clonotype: It differs at one base from a far larger clone, so likely a read error. CDR3 protein: CASTTPEAGANVLTF. The CDR3 DNA follows: TGTGCCAGCACCACCCCAGAGGCCGGGGCCAACGTCCTGACTTTC. V is TRBV28 and J is TRBJ2-6; D not certain. The germline gives CDR1 MDHEN, CDR2 SYDVKM. V was pared by 7 bases and J by 4 bases, with 14 bases between. CDR3 length: 15 residues.

This chain connects TRBV20-1 to TRBJ2-3, with D hard to call. The germline V and J ends were trimmed by 0 bases and 3 bases, with 10 bases remaining between them. CDR3 length: 14 residues. From germline, CDR1 is DFQATT and CDR2 SNEGSKA (reference sequence). CDR3 coding DNA: TGCAGTGCTAGAGATCCGGGCGGAACAGATACGCAGTATTTT. Encoded protein: CSARDPGGTDTQYF.

This rearrangement joins TRBV20-1 to TRBJ1-6, with D unresolved. V was trimmed by 0 bases and J by 3 bases, leaving 15 bases between them. This CDR3 spans 17 amino acids. Germline V gives CDR1 DFQATT, CDR2 SNEGSKA (reference sequence). The CDR3 nucleotides read TGCAGTGCTAGAGATCAAAAGCTTGGGCGCTATAATTCACCCCTCCACTTT. It yields the protein CSARDQKLGRYNSPLHF.